The clone carrying this T cell receptor (beta chain) was observed a few times. From the 5' RACE reads, TCRdb called clonotypes with MiXCR, one entry per CDR3 protein. Seen here are over 70,000 distinct CDR3 sequences, around a sixth observed once, and the top ten hold about 6.8%. This CDR3 has 15 amino acids. Germline V gene data show CDR1 as SGHDT and CDR2 as YYEEEE. Trimming at V came to 1 base and at J to 5 bases, leaving 8 bases not matched to a gene. From whole blood left unfractionated, total RNA was extracted. The data originate from a study of human T cells and chemical hapten exposure. The sequence was obtained from a female donor in good health. The chain employs TRBV5-6 and TRBJ2-7, with 8 bases fitting TRBD1. CDR3 nucleotide sequence: TGTGCCAGCAGCTTGCAGGACAGGGATGCCCACGAGCAGTACTTC. Translating gives CASSLQDRDAHEQYF.